This T cell receptor (beta chain) was documented in a study of blood T cell repertoires in COVID-19. Study-level background: Acute and convalescent COVID-19 samples came from the United States, Italy and Spain. In each case, the material was cDNA or gDNA derived from T cells, B-cell-depleted T cells, or PBMCs.

V lost 1 base to trimming and J lost 0 bases; unmatched junction nucleotides: 6. CDR1 SEHNR and CDR2 FQNEAQ come from the germline V gene (reference sequence). This CDR3 has 17 amino acids. How the authors handled the data: Amplifying reference gene primers gave estimates of nucleated cell counts. TCRdb keeps only in-frame clones here, not all; method: immunoSEQ multiplex PCR. D and trimming come from the DNA, and the V and J calls and clone size come from that table. The sample shows about 200,000 clones, 85% to 90% of them seen only once. This clonotype originated in an older man with acute or convalescent COVID-19. V and J are TRBV7-9 and TRBJ2-1; TRBD2 aligns across 7 bases. The sample comprised peripheral blood. DNA of the CDR3: TGTGCCAGCAGCTTAGGACTAGCCCTGAGCTCCTACAATGAGCAGTTCTTC. It yields the protein CASSLGLALSSYNEQFF. Full variable domain (remainder filled in from reference TRBV7-9 and TRBJ2-1): DTGVSQNPRHKITKRGQNVTFRCDPISEHNRLYWYRQTLGQGPEFLTYFQNEAQLEKSRLLSDRFSAERPKGSFSTLEIQRTEQGDSAMYLCASSLGLALSSYNEQFFGPGTRLTVL.